Below, 15 T cell receptor beta chains from the same sample are listed, as sequenced in a study of control samples from healthy donors and cancer patients. Produced via immunoSEQ multiplex PCR; TCRdb's table is partial and in-frame only. The sample has tens of thousands of clones, approximately 86% seen once. Sequencing was performed on blood. The receptors derive from a man aged 55 to 70 in good health.

This chain uses TRBV30 with TRBJ2-1; 9 bases fit TRBD2. Unmatched junction bases numbered 7, after V lost 0 bases and J lost 4 bases. CDR3 length: 16 residues. Per germline, CDR1 GTSNPN and CDR2 SVGIG (reference sequence). For the CDR3, the DNA is TGTGCCTGGAGTGTACTAAGGACTAGCGTATACAATGAGCAGTTCTTC. Translation gives CAWSVLRTSVYNEQFF.

This clone was counted once. This chain connects TRBV6-5 to TRBJ1-6; 8 nucleotides match TRBD1. Germline CDR1 reads MNHEY; CDR2 reads SVGAGI. This CDR3 has 14 amino acids. Unmatched junction bases numbered 7, after V lost 5 bases and J lost 10 bases. The CDR3 reads CASSRKQGGSPLHF. DNA for the CDR3: TGTGCCAGCAGTCGAAAACAGGGGGGATCACCCCTCCACTTT.

The chain recombines TRBV5-5 with TRBJ2-1; D gene uncertain. The germline gives CDR1 SGHKS, CDR2 YYEKEE (reference sequence). V lost 0 bases, J lost 8 bases, and 9 bases lay in between. The CDR3 spans 13 residues. Written as DNA, the CDR3 is TGTGCCAGCAGCTTGGTGGGAAGCGATGAGCAGTTCTTC. It is translated as CASSLVGSDEQFF.

J is TRBJ1-4 and V is TRBV7-2; D uncertain. The V gene lost 1 base and the J gene lost 6 bases, with 6 bases spanning the gap. The CDR3 length is 13 residues. Looked up from germline, CDR1 is SGHTA and CDR2 is FQGNSA. CDR3 sequence: CASSLGLDEKLFF. The CDR3 coding sequence is TGTGCCAGCAGCTTAGGCCTTGATGAAAAACTGTTTTTT.

CDR3 nucleotides: TGTGCCAGCTCAGTATCCGGGACAGATAACGAGCAGTACTTC. Translating gives CASSVSGTDNEQYF. This sequence joins TRBV7-8 and TRBJ2-7, with 7 bases fitting TRBD1. Germline CDR1 SGHVS, CDR2 FQNEAQ. The CDR3 is made up of 14 amino acids. Trimming took 8 bases from V and 5 from J; bases not matched to a gene: 12.

This chain joins TRBV24-1 and TRBJ2-1, with TRBD1 matching over 7 bases. This CDR3 has 17 residues. Trimming removed 2 bases from V and 3 bases from J; junction bases left unmatched: 9. The V gene's germline CDR1 is KGHDR and CDR2 SFDVKD. The CDR3 DNA follows: TGTGCCACCAGTGATTCTGGGACGACAGGGAGCTACAATGAGCAGTTCTTC. It encodes CATSDSGTTGSYNEQFF.

The rearrangement links TRBV30 to TRBJ1-1; D uncertain. The V and J ends lost 0 bases and 5 bases respectively, with 7 bases between them. CDR3 length equals 12 residues. Germline V gene data show CDR1 as GTSNPN and CDR2 as SVGIG (reference sequence). The chain's CDR3 is CAWSVPWTEAFF. The CDR3 nucleotides are TGTGCCTGGAGTGTACCCTGGACTGAAGCTTTCTTT.

This chain joins TRBV2 and TRBJ2-2; D is perhaps TRBD2 (5 bases). Germline assignment: CDR1 SNHLY and CDR2 FYNNEI. The germline V and J ends were trimmed by 8 bases and 1 base, with 11 bases remaining between them. The CDR3 is made up of 14 amino acids. The CDR3 here is CASADYGNTGELFF. CDR3 sequence (DNA): TGTGCCAGCGCCGACTATGGGAACACCGGGGAGCTGTTTTTT.

In nucleotides, the CDR3 is TGTGCCAGCAGCCCTTCCGCCGGGACAGGGGGTGAAAAACTGTTTTTT. Its translation is CASSPSAGTGGEKLFF. The chain uses TRBV7-2 and TRBJ1-4, with 11 bases fitting TRBD1. This CDR3 comprises 16 residues. After removal of 5 bases from V and 7 bases from J, the junction contained 9 bases not matched to a gene. Germline-derived CDR1 and CDR2 are SGHTA and FQGNSA.

V is TRBV18 and J is TRBJ1-5; D is unclear. Germline V lookup: CDR1 KGHSH, CDR2 LQKENI. The CDR3 covers 14 residues. V lost 2 bases and J lost 6, with 11 bases in between. This chain's CDR3 is CASSPGSVGQPQHF. As DNA, the CDR3 is TGTGCCAGCTCACCAGGGTCGGTTGGTCAGCCCCAGCATTTT.

This chain uses TRBV1 with TRBJ1-5. TRBV1 is given as a pseudogene. CDR3 length: 19 residues. The CDR3 protein is CTSSHPQGDPTPTNQPQHF. CDR3 nucleotides: TGCACCAGCAGCCACCCTCAAGGGGACCCGACCCCCACTAATCAGCCCCAGCATTTT.

In this sample, this clone turned up a few times. Other nucleotide sequences in the sample specify the same CDR3. The chain joins TRBV6-2 or TRBV6-3 to TRBJ2-7; 7 nucleotides agree with TRBD1. V lost 0 bases and J lost 1; bases outside the gene matches: 3. The CDR3 consists of 15 residues. The germline CDR1 and CDR2 sequences are MNHEY and SVGEGT. CDR3 amino acids: CASSYSTGWSYEQYF. In DNA, the CDR3 is TGTGCCAGCAGTTACTCGACAGGGTGGTCCTACGAGCAGTACTTC.

This chain links TRBV5-1 with TRBJ2-7; D perhaps matches TRBD2 (5 bases). The germline V and J ends were trimmed by 4 bases and 2 bases, with 19 bases remaining between them. The germline V gene encodes CDR1 SGHRS and CDR2 YFSETQ. The CDR3 is 16 residues long. The CDR3 region has the DNA TGCGCCAGCAGCCCCCGCGGTGGGGAGAAAGCCTACGAGCAGTACTTC. Amino acid sequence: CASSPRGGEKAYEQYF.

CDR3 DNA: TGTGCCAGCACGGGACAAGGCCAAAATCAGCCCCAGCATTTT. This sequence encodes CASTGQGQNQPQHF. V is TRBV28 and J is TRBJ1-5; possible D gene TRBD1, 6 bases. Germline V CDR1 and CDR2: MDHEN, SYDVKM. The CDR3 has 14 amino acids. V lost 7 bases, J lost 4 bases, and 14 bases lay in between.

The genes are TRBV6-6 and TRBJ1-5; 8 nucleotides line up with TRBD1. The V and J ends lost 7 bases and 1 base, in that order; junction bases with no gene match: 3. CDR1 and CDR2 from the germline V gene are MNHNY and SVGAGI (reference sequence). The CDR3 totals 14 residues. The DNA for the CDR3 is TGTGCCAGCATCCGACAGGGGAGCAATCAGCCCCAGCATTTT. It translates to CASIRQGSNQPQHF.